The rows below give T cell receptor beta chains drawn from one sample of a study of T cell responses to AZD1222 COVID-19 vaccine. The method was immunoSEQ multiplex PCR; TCRdb's version includes in-frame clones alone and lacks a portion of them. The table records approximately 84,000 clones, 70% to 90% of them present only once. The sequences come from peripheral blood, collected 28 days after the second AZD1222 dose. The receptors stem from an adult who received the AZD1222 COVID-19 vaccine. Each CDR3 is given with its conserved first and last residue. D genes are given only for firm matches. Size is omitted from some rows. Given values are once, few, many or a class for expanded clones.

TRBV2	.	13	.	TRBJ1-5	TGTGCCAGCAGCGATCGTGGCCCCACGGCCCAGCATTTT	CASSDRGPTAQHF
TRBV24-1	few	11	.	TRBJ1-1	TGTGCCACCGCCGAGGGGGGTGAAGCTTTCTTT	CATAEGGEAFF
TRBV7-9	few	13	.	TRBJ2-5	TGTGCCAGCAGCTTAGTTCGGCGAGAGACCCAGTACTTC	CASSLVRRETQYF
TRBV28	.	16	.	TRBJ1-4	TGTGCCAGCAGCCCAGACAGGAAAGCGCCTAATGAAAAACTGTTTTTT	CASSPDRKAPNEKLFF
TRBV3-1/TRBV3-2	.	15	TRBD1	TRBJ1-1	TGTGCCAGCAGCCAAGTCGGACAGGGTAGCACTGAAGCTTTCTTT	CASSQVGQGSTEAFF
TRBV11-2	.	13	.	TRBJ2-1	TGTGCCAGCAGCTCCGAAATCTACAATGAGCAGTTCTTC	CASSSEIYNEQFF
TRBV29-1	.	14	.	TRBJ2-6	TGCAGCGTTTTGACGGCAGCTGCGGCCAACGTCCTGACTTTC	CSVLTAAAANVLTF
TRBV6-5	.	12	.	TRBJ1-1	TGTGCCAGCAGGCTACAGGGTAGGGAAGCTTTCTTT	CASRLQGREAFF
TRBV9	.	16	TRBD2	TRBJ2-1	TGTGCCAGCAGCGTAGATCCTAGCGGGGGGGCCAATGAGCAGTTCTTC	CASSVDPSGGANEQFF
TRBV20-1	few	9	.	TRBJ1-2	TGCAGTGCTAGCCCTTTCTACACCTTC	CSASPFYTF
TRBV5-5	.	13	.	TRBJ2-3	TGTGCCAGCAGCTTGACAGGGCCAGATACGCAGTATTTT	CASSLTGPDTQYF
TRBV7-9	.	17	TRBD1	TRBJ2-1	TGTGCCAGCAGCCCCACAGGGGAGCCTAACTCCTACAATGAGCAGTTCTTC	CASSPTGEPNSYNEQFF
TRBV28	.	14	TRBD1	TRBJ1-4	TGTGCCAGCAGAGCACAGGGGGCGGGGGAAAAACTGTTTTTT	CASRAQGAGEKLFF
TRBV3-1/TRBV3-2	.	14	.	TRBJ1-4	TGTGCCAGCAGCCAAGGGGACTATTATGAAAAACTGTTTTTT	CASSQGDYYEKLFF
TRBV14	few	15	.	TRBJ2-2	TGTGCCAGCAGCCAGGGCAGGGGAAACACCGGGGAGCTGTTTTTT	CASSQGRGNTGELFF
TRBV12-3/TRBV12-4	.	13	.	TRBJ2-2	TGTGCCAGCAGTTGGGACTACACCGGGGAGCTGTTTTTT	CASSWDYTGELFF
TRBV7-9	.	13	.	TRBJ2-2	TGTGCCAGCAGCTCAAGGGTACAGGGGGAGCTGTTTTTT	CASSSRVQGELFF
TRBV6-5	.	14	.	TRBJ1-6	TGTGCCAGCAAATACAGGGACATATCCTCACCCCTCCACTTT	CASKYRDISSPLHF
TRBV5-5	.	15	TRBD1	TRBJ1-2	TGTGCCAGCAGCTTGGGGTCAGGGGGCGACTATGGCTACACCTTC	CASSLGSGGDYGYTF
TRBV11-3	.	13	.	TRBJ2-2	TGTGCCAGCAGCTTCAGACAGACCGGGGAGCTGTTTTTT	CASSFRQTGELFF
TRBV10-3	.	11	.	TRBJ1-1	TGTGCCATCAGTGAGTCGGGGAGCGCTTTCTTT	CAISESGSAFF
TRBV7-9	.	18	TRBD1	TRBJ1-6	TGTGCCAGCAGCCCAAATCTCCACCACACAGGGGGAAATTCACCCCTCCACTTT	CASSPNLHHTGGNSPLHF
TRBV11-3	few	14	TRBD1	TRBJ2-3	TGTGCCAGCAGCTTACGAGGGGGCGCAGATACGCAGTATTTT	CASSLRGGADTQYF
TRBV3-1/TRBV3-2	.	16	.	TRBJ1-3	TGTGCCAGCAGCCACCGCCGGGGGACCTCTGGAAACACCATATATTTT	CASSHRRGTSGNTIYF
TRBV28	.	15	TRBD1	TRBJ1-1	TGTGCCAGCAGTCCAGCCGCGACAGGGCCCCCTGAAGCTTTCTTT	CASSPAATGPPEAFF
TRBV4-1	.	16	.	TRBJ1-3	TGCGCCAGCAGCCAAACGGTGGAACAATTAGGAAACACCATATATTTT	CASSQTVEQLGNTIYF
TRBV24-1	.	11	.	TRBJ1-1	TGTGCCATATCGGCCGGGACTGAAGCTTTCTTT	CAISAGTEAFF
TRBV4-2	.	16	.	TRBJ1-5	TGTGCCAGCAGCCAAGATTCCCCGGGGGGCGGGCAGCCCCAGCATTTT	CASSQDSPGGGQPQHF
TRBV2	.	17	TRBD1	TRBJ2-6	TGTGCCAGCAGTGAGGGGACAGGGGGGTCTGGGGCCAACGTCCTGACTTTC	CASSEGTGGSGANVLTF
TRBV2	.	13	.	TRBJ2-7	TGTGCCAGCGGGTCGGGTCAGCGCTACGAGCAGTACTTC	CASGSGQRYEQYF
TRBV5-4	.	15	.	TRBJ1-2	TGTGCCAGCAGCTTGGAGTCCAGCCCTAACTATGGCTACACCTTC	CASSLESSPNYGYTF
TRBV7-2	.	14	.	TRBJ1-2	TGTGCCAGCAGCGAGGCGCCGTCTCAAGATGGCTACACCTTC	CASSEAPSQDGYTF
TRBV9	.	20	TRBD1	TRBJ2-6	TGTGCCAGCAGCGTAGGAGTTCCGGACAGGGTCAACCCTGGGGCCAACGTCCTGACTTTC	CASSVGVPDRVNPGANVLTF
TRBV7-8	.	15	TRBD2	TRBJ2-5	TGTGCCAGCAACCCGGACAGCGGGGGAAGGGAGACCCAGTACTTC	CASNPDSGGRETQYF
TRBV14	.	13	.	TRBJ1-1	TGTGCCAGCAGCCATCCTTGGGGCAGTGAAGCTTTCTTT	CASSHPWGSEAFF
TRBV15	.	15	.	TRBJ1-5	TGTGCCACCAGCAGTGATCTACTGGGAAATCAGCCCCAGCATTTT	CATSSDLLGNQPQHF
TRBV10-2	.	12	.	TRBJ1-1	TGCGCCAGCAGTCCACTTAAGGGGGGAGCTTTCTTT	CASSPLKGGAFF
TRBV5-1	.	15	TRBD1	TRBJ2-7	TGCGCCAGCAGCTGGGGCACAGGGGTCTCCTACGAGCAGTACTTC	CASSWGTGVSYEQYF
TRBV15	.	15	TRBD1	TRBJ2-7	TGTGCCACCAGCCGGACAGGAGAGGGCTCCTACGAGCAGTACTTC	CATSRTGEGSYEQYF
TRBV19	.	13	TRBD1	TRBJ1-1	TGTGCCAGTGCGGGACAGCCGAACACTGAAGCTTTCTTT	CASAGQPNTEAFF
TRBV9	few	13	TRBD1	TRBJ2-3	TGTGCCAGCAGCGCCCAACAGGGGGATACGCAGTATTTT	CASSAQQGDTQYF
TRBV7-2	.	16	.	TRBJ2-3	TGTGCCAGCAGCTTAGCCCGGGACCATGAGGCAGATACGCAGTATTTT	CASSLARDHEADTQYF
TRBV15	.	13	.	TRBJ1-5	TGTGCCACCAGCCCCGACATTTCCCAGCCCCAGCATTTT	CATSPDISQPQHF
TRBV4-1	.	14	.	TRBJ2-3	TGCGCCAGCAGCCAAGACCATCCAACAGATACGCAGTATTTT	CASSQDHPTDTQYF
TRBV6-5	.	15	.	TRBJ2-1	TGTGCCAGCCAACAGACAGGTGCGTTCTACAATGAGCAGTTCTTC	CASQQTGAFYNEQFF
TRBV11-2	.	15	.	TRBJ2-3	TGTGCCAGCAGCTTAGGAGGGGGGCGCACAGATACGCAGTATTTT	CASSLGGGRTDTQYF
TRBV6-5	.	15	.	TRBJ1-1	TGTGCCAGCAGCCTACTCGGGGGGATGGGCACTGAAGCTTTCTTT	CASSLLGGMGTEAFF
TRBV6-5	.	15	.	TRBJ1-1	TGTGCCAGCAGTTACCAGGGGCCGCACACCGCTGAAGCTTTCTTT	CASSYQGPHTAEAFF
TRBV10-2	.	16	TRBD2	TRBJ2-1	TGCGCCAGCAGTTCAGCCGGGACTAGCGGGGTGTATGAGCAGTTCTTC	CASSSAGTSGVYEQFF
TRBV30	.	13	.	TRBJ1-1	TGTGCCTGGGAGGACGGGGTAGCCACTGAAGCTTTCTTT	CAWEDGVATEAFF
TRBV6-1	many	13	.	TRBJ2-7	TGTGCCAGCAGTGAGTTTCAGGTCTACGAGCAGTACTTC	CASSEFQVYEQYF
TRBV6-5	.	14	.	TRBJ2-7	TGTGCCAGCAGTTATTCCGGCAGGACCTACGAGCAGTACTTC	CASSYSGRTYEQYF
TRBV28	few	15	.	TRBJ2-1	TGTGCCAGCCTCGTTCCTGGGGGCTCCTACAATGAGCAGTTCTTC	CASLVPGGSYNEQFF